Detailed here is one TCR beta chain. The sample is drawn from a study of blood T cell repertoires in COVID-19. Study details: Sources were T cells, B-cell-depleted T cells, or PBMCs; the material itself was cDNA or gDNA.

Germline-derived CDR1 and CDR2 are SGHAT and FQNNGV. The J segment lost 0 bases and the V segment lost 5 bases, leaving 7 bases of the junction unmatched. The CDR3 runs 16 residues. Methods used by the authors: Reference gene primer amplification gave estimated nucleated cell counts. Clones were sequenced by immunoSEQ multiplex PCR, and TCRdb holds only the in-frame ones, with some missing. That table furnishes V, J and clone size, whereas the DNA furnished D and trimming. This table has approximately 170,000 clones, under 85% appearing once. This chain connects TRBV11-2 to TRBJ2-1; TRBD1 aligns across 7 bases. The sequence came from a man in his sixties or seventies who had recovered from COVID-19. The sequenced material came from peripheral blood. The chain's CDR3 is CASSTGQPSSYNEQFF. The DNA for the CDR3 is TGTGCCAGCAGCACGGGACAGCCAAGCTCCTACAATGAGCAGTTCTTC.